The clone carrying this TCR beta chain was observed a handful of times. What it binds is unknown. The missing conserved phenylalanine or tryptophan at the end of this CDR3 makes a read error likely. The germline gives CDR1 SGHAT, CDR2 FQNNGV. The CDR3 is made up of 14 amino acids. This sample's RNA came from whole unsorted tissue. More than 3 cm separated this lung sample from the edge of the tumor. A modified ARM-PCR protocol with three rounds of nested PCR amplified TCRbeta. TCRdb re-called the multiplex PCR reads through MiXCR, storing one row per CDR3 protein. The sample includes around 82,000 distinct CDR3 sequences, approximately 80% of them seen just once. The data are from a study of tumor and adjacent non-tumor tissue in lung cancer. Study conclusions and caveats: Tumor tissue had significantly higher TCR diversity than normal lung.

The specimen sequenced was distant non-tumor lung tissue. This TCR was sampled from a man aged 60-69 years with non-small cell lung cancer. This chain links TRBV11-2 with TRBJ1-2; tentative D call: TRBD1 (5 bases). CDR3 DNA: TGTGCTAGCAGCTTAGAAGCAGGGATCGGAGGCTACACCTTA. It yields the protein CASSLEAGIGGYTL.